The clone carrying this TCR beta chain showed up just a few times. What it recognizes is unknown. This sample is drawn from a study of T cells in Graves' hyperthyroidism and ophthalmopathy. Study-level points and caveats: Prediction of ophthalmopathy progression came a median around 7.1 months pre-onset. Blood also showed most of the thyroid clonotypes that were expanded above 0.001.

RNA transcripts gave rise to amplified TCR beta CDR3 regions. TCR CDR3 regions were first amplified by RT-PCR with HTBI primers. TCRdb re-analysed the multiplex PCR reads in MiXCR, keeping a single row per CDR3 protein. Here the sample spans over 550,000 distinct CDR3 sequences, 16% being singletons. The CDR3 is made up of 11 amino acids. Germline CDR1 DFQATT, CDR2 SNEGSKA (reference sequence). V was cut by 2 bases and J by 7 bases, with 6 bases left in between. On the basis of clinical symptoms, serum thyroxine and TRAb, thyroid ultrasound and orbital computed tomography, diagnoses were made. The sample was blood. The source is a woman aged 18 to 35 with Graves' hyperthyroidism. The V call is TRBV20-1, the J call TRBJ1-5; D is undetermined. The CDR3 reads CSARSGQPQHF. DNA for the CDR3: TGCAGTGCTAGATCGGGGCAGCCCCAGCATTTT.